Listed below are T cell receptor beta chains from one sample, sequenced in a study of blood T cell repertoires in COVID-19. The method was immunoSEQ multiplex PCR; TCRdb's version includes in-frame clones alone and lacks a portion of them. Of 130,000 to 150,000 clones in the sample, roughly 80% are singletons; the top ten hold around 3.4%. Sequencing was performed on peripheral blood. The receptors shown here come from a man aged 65-85 years who had recovered from COVID-19. Both conserved end residues are part of each CDR3. D genes are given only for firm matches. Size is stated for part of the rows, as once, few or many counts, or as a class when the clone is expanded.

j_gene	v_gene	abundance	d_gene	CDR3aa	CDR3nt
TRBJ1-1	TRBV9	once	.	CASRRDTMNTEAFF	TGTGCCAGCAGGAGGGACACCATGAACACTGAAGCTTTCTTT
TRBJ2-3	TRBV4-2	.	TRBD2	CASSLTLAGGQKDTQYF	TGTGCCAGCAGCCTCACCCTCGCGGGAGGCCAGAAAGATACGCAGTATTTT
TRBJ2-1	TRBV5-6	.	TRBD2	CASSLLANSYNEQFF	TGTGCCAGCAGCTTACTAGCGAATTCCTACAATGAGCAGTTCTTC
TRBJ1-2	TRBV9	.	.	CASSGIGGAGTGYTF	TGTGCCAGCAGCGGGATCGGCGGGGCAGGGACTGGCTACACCTTC
TRBJ2-3	TRBV11-3	.	.	CATHWGGTDTQYF	TGTGCCACCCACTGGGGCGGCACAGATACGCAGTATTTT
TRBJ2-5	TRBV7-2	.	.	CASSLDPGETQYF	TGTGCCAGCAGCTTAGATCCGGGGGAGACCCAGTACTTC
TRBJ2-7	TRBV2	.	.	CASSGQLTSYEQYF	TGTGCCAGCAGTGGACAGTTGACCTCCTACGAGCAGTACTTC
TRBJ2-7	TRBV15	few	.	CATSRDLASYEQYF	TGTGCCACCAGCAGAGATCTAGCCTCCTACGAGCAGTACTTC
TRBJ2-7	TRBV11-2	.	TRBD1	CASSPGQGYYEQYF	TGTGCCAGCAGCCCAGGACAGGGATACTACGAGCAGTACTTC
TRBJ2-5	TRBV25-1	.	TRBD1	CASSESAGGWRETQYF	TGTGCCAGCAGTGAATCGGCAGGGGGCTGGAGAGAGACCCAGTACTTC
TRBJ1-1	TRBV7-8	.	.	CASSSFLNTEAFF	TGTGCCAGCAGCTCTTTTTTGAACACTGAAGCTTTCTTT
TRBJ1-6	TRBV11-2	.	.	CASSLALSSPLHF	TGTGCCAGCAGCTTAGCCCTATCTTCACCCCTCCACTTT
TRBJ1-1	TRBV7-9	.	.	CASSLISRDKAFF	TGTGCCAGCAGCCTTATCAGCCGGGATAAAGCTTTCTTT
TRBJ2-7	TRBV15	.	TRBD1	CATSRDRDSSYEQYF	TGTGCCACCAGCAGAGATCGGGACAGTTCCTACGAGCAGTACTTC
TRBJ2-3	TRBV4-2	.	.	CASSQGRDTDTQYF	TGTGCCAGCAGCCAGGGGAGAGACACAGATACGCAGTATTTT
TRBJ2-2	TRBV4-3	.	TRBD2	CASSVTGLAGDANTGELFF	TGCGCCAGCAGCGTTACAGGACTAGCGGGAGATGCGAACACCGGGGAGCTGTTTTTT
TRBJ1-1	TRBV19	few	TRBD1	CASRDGQGAGTEAFF	TGTGCCAGTAGGGACGGACAGGGGGCGGGAACTGAAGCTTTCTTT
TRBJ1-2	TRBV19	.	.	CASSIGFAEGYTF	TGTGCCAGTAGTATAGGGTTTGCGGAGGGCTACACCTTC
TRBJ1-1	TRBV7-9	once	.	CASSFLGGSTEAFF	TGTGCCAGCAGCTTTCTGGGAGGGAGCACTGAAGCTTTCTTT
TRBJ2-5	TRBV27	few	.	CASSRLGQKETQYF	TGTGCCAGCAGTCGGCTCGGACAGAAAGAGACCCAGTACTTC
TRBJ2-3	TRBV2	.	.	CASSEGVSADTQYF	TGTGCCAGCAGTGAGGGAGTGTCAGCAGATACGCAGTATTTT
TRBJ1-2	TRBV7-9	once	.	CASSRRQDSSNYGYTF	TGTGCCAGCAGCCGCAGACAGGATAGTTCGAACTATGGCTACACCTTC
TRBJ2-1	TRBV7-9	.	TRBD2	CASSVLTSGEQFF	TGTGCCAGCAGCGTCTTGACTAGCGGGGAGCAGTTCTTC
TRBJ2-7	TRBV5-1	.	TRBD1	CASRSGQGYEQYF	TGCGCCAGCAGATCCGGACAGGGCTACGAGCAGTACTTC
TRBJ2-5	TRBV2	.	TRBD2	CASLPGASGRGRETQYF	TGTGCCAGCCTCCCGGGTGCGAGCGGGAGGGGGCGAGAGACCCAGTACTTC
TRBJ1-1	TRBV27	.	.	CASSLSSFGYAEAFF	TGTGCCAGCAGTTTATCTTCATTCGGGTACGCTGAAGCTTTCTTT
TRBJ1-1	TRBV9	once	.	CASSLGHSNTEAFF	TGTGCCAGCAGCTTAGGACACAGCAACACTGAAGCTTTCTTT
TRBJ2-7	TRBV15	.	TRBD1	CATSRDPKDRVQPKIGYEQYF	TGTGCCACCAGCAGAGATCCAAAAGACAGGGTACAACCAAAAATCGGGTACGAGCAGTACTTC
TRBJ1-5	TRBV23-1	few	.	CASSQSISDHGVSNQPQHF	TGCGCCAGCAGTCAGTCCATCTCGGACCACGGGGTTAGCAATCAGCCCCAGCATTTT
TRBJ2-2	TRBV6-2/TRBV6-3	.	.	CASSAGQHTGELFF	TGTGCCAGCAGTGCCGGACAGCACACCGGGGAGCTGTTTTTT
TRBJ2-7	TRBV27	once	TRBD2	CASSTSGSSYEQYF	TGTGCCAGCAGCACTAGCGGGAGTTCGTACGAGCAGTACTTC
TRBJ2-3	TRBV10-1	.	.	CASSESLVVTDTQYF	TGCGCCAGCAGTGAGTCGCTAGTGGTCACAGATACGCAGTATTTT
TRBJ1-3	TRBV6-5	.	TRBD1	CASSYGTGENTIYF	TGTGCCAGCAGTTACGGGACAGGGGAAAACACCATATATTTT
TRBJ1-6	TRBV5-1	.	.	CASSLGTGPNSPLHF	TGCGCCAGCAGCTTGGGAACAGGGCCCAATTCACCCCTCCACTTT
TRBJ1-1	TRBV6-5	.	.	CASSWSHRNTEAFF	TGTGCCAGCAGTTGGTCTCACAGGAACACTGAAGCTTTCTTT
TRBJ1-6	TRBV19	few	.	CASSKNRQGSSYNSPLHF	TGTGCCAGTAGTAAAAATCGGCAGGGGAGCTCCTATAATTCACCCCTCCACTTT
TRBJ2-1	TRBV7-2	.	TRBD2	CASSRTSDYNEQFF	TGTGCCAGCAGCCGGACTAGCGACTACAATGAGCAGTTCTTC
TRBJ2-1	TRBV18	.	TRBD1	CASSRGQGAYNEQFF	TGTGCCAGCTCACGTGGACAGGGAGCCTACAATGAGCAGTTCTTC
TRBJ1-5	TRBV15	.	.	CATSRPTGSVQPQHF	TGTGCCACCAGCAGACCTACAGGGTCAGTTCAGCCCCAGCATTTT
TRBJ2-2	TRBV7-2	.	.	CASSLVGGAANTGELFF	TGTGCCAGCAGCTTAGTCGGTGGGGCCGCGAACACCGGGGAGCTGTTTTTT
TRBJ2-1	TRBV5-1	.	TRBD2	CASSQGTSGVVEQFF	TGCGCCAGCAGCCAGGGGACTAGCGGGGTGGTTGAGCAGTTCTTC
TRBJ2-3	TRBV9	.	TRBD2	CASSPTTPGLAGTDTQYF	TGTGCCAGCAGTCCCACAACCCCGGGACTAGCGGGCACAGATACGCAGTATTTT
TRBJ2-2	TRBV5-1	.	TRBD2	CASSPGLASRELFF	TGCGCCAGCAGCCCCGGACTAGCGAGCCGGGAGCTGTTTTTT
TRBJ2-3	TRBV10-3	.	.	CATRAATSTDTQYF	TGTGCCACCAGGGCGGCTACGTCCACAGATACGCAGTATTTT
TRBJ1-1	TRBV7-9	.	.	CASSLTQENTEAFF	TGTGCCAGCTCTCTTACTCAGGAAAACACTGAAGCTTTCTTT
TRBJ2-3	TRBV7-2	few	.	CASSVSSSTDTQYF	TGTGCCAGCAGCGTTAGCAGTAGCACAGATACGCAGTATTTT
TRBJ1-5	TRBV4-2	.	.	CASSEIQGYNQPQHF	TGTGCCAGCAGCGAGATACAGGGCTACAATCAGCCCCAGCATTTT
TRBJ2-1	TRBV14	.	.	CASADMYNEQFF	TGTGCCAGCGCAGACATGTACAATGAGCAGTTCTTC
TRBJ2-1	TRBV27	.	TRBD2	CASSFSGRGEQFF	TGTGCCAGCAGTTTTAGCGGGAGGGGTGAGCAGTTCTTC
TRBJ1-1	TRBV30	.	.	CAWSVDTNTEAFF	TGTGCCTGGAGTGTCGACACGAACACTGAAGCTTTCTTT
TRBJ1-1	TRBV30	few	.	CAWSVRTANSAFF	TGTGCCTGGAGTGTAAGGACTGCAAACTCAGCTTTCTTT
TRBJ2-7	TRBV28	few	.	CASKTSGHYEQYF	TGTGCCAGCAAAACCAGCGGGCATTACGAGCAGTACTTC
TRBJ1-1	TRBV7-9	few	.	CASSSSLLTSGMEAFF	TGTGCCAGCAGCTCCTCCTTATTGACCTCGGGTATGGAAGCTTTCTTT
TRBJ2-3	TRBV24-1	.	.	CATGVSDTDTQYF	TGTGCCACCGGTGTTAGCGACACAGATACGCAGTATTTT
TRBJ2-3	TRBV10-2	.	.	CASRDTRDTTDTQYF	TGCGCCAGCAGGGACACTCGGGACACCACAGATACGCAGTATTTT
TRBJ2-3	TRBV5-8	once	TRBD1	CASSPGQGTDTQYF	TGTGCCAGCAGCCCCGGACAGGGAACAGATACGCAGTATTTT